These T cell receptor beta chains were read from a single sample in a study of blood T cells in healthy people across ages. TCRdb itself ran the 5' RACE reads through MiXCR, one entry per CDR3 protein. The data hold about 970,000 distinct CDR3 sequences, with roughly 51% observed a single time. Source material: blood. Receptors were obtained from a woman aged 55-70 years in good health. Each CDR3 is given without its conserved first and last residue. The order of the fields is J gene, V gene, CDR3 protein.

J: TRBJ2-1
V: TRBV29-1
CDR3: SVGSGTYNEQF

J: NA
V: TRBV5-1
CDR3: ASSFDRGQNEQY

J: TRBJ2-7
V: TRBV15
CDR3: ATSRAGRKLHEQY

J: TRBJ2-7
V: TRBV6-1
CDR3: ASSERVGTDVSYEQY

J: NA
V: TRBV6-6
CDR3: ASTLRAGTYEQY

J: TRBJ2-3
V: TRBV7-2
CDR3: ASSLTRDSSTDTQY

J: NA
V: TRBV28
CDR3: ALPSLGRIETQY

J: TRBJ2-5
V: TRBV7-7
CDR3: ASSLEGRGGETQY

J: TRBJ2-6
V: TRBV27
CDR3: ASTETTAATSVLT

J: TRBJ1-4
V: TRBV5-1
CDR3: ASSLGPGNEKLF

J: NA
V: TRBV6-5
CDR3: ASIKDYEQY

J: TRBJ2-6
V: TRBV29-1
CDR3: SVVSSGANVLT

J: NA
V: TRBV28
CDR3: ASAGGALTPYEQY

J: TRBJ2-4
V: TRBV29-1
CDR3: SVEETGAACVQY

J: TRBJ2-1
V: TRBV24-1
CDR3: AIQSDSSNEQF

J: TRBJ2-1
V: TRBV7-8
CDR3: ASSFLGGLGNEQF

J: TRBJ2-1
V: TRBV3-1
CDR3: ASSQDLTWGTVRQQF

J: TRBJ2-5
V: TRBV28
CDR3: ASSFGGSQETQY

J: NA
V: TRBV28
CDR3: ASSTYLAAHPGETQY

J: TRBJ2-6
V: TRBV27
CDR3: ASSLFGTARFSGANVLT

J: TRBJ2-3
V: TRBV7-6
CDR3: ASSLVYTDTQY

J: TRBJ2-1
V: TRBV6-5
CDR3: ASSSLASTNGNEQF

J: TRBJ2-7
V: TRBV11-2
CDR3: ASSPGSGRAYEQY

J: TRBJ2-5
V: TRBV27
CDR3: ASSLREYQETQY

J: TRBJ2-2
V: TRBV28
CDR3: ASSSRTGSGELF

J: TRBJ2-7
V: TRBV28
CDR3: ASIRDGGTYEQY

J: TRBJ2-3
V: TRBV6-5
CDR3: TSKRGLGETDTQY

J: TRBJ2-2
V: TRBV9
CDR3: ASSRGLRNTGELF

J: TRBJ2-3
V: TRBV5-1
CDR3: ASSIGQINTDTQY

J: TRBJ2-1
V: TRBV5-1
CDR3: ASSVAVGGDEQF

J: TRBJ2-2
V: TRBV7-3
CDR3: ASSLISGRAGHTGELF

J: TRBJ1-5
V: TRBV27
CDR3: ASSVEGPRGPQH

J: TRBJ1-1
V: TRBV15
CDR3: ATSRDGVFWTEDYTEAF

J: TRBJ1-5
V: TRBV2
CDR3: ASSVAEDQPQH

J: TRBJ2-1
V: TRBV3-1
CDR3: ASSPGTSFEQF

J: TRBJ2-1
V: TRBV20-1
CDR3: SASGRGYEQF

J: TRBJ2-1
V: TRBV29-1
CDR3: SVHRGDEQF

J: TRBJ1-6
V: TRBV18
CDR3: ASSGRNSPLH

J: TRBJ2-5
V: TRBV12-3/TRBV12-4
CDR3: ASSLELLAKVQETQY

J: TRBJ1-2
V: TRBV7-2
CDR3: ASSQTTGFYGYT

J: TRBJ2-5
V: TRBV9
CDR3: ASSVASHNEQY

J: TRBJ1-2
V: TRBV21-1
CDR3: ASSKASLDGYT

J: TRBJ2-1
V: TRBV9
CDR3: ASSVDSGTYNEQF

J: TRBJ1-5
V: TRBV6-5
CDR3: ASSPPRGRSNQPQH

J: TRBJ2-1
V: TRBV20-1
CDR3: SASRQGILVNEQF

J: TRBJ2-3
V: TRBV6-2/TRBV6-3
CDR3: ASKEHSSDTQY

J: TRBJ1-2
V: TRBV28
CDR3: ASLNRDRVSGYT

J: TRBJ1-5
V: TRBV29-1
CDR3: SVRGSNQPQH

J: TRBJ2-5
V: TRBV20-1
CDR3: SASLLRAKQETQY

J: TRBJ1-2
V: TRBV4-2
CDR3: ASSQDLGLGHT